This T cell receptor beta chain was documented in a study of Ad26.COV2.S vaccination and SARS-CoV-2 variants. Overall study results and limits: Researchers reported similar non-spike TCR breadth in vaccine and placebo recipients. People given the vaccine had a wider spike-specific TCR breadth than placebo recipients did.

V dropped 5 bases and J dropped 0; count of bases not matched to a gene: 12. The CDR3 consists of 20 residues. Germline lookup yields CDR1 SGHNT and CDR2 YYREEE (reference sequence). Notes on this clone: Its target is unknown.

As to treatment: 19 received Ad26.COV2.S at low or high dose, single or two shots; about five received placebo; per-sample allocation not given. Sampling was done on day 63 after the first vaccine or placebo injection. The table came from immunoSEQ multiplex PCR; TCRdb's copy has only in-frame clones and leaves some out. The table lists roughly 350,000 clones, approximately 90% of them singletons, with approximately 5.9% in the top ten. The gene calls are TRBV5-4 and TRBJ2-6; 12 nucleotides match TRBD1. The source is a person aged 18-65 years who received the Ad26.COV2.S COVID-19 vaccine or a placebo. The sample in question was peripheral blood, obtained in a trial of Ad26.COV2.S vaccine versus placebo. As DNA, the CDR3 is TGTGCCAGCAGTTCTGGGGGACAGGGGGCCCTTAACTCTGGGGCCAACGTCCTGACTTTC. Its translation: CASSSGGQGALNSGANVLTF.